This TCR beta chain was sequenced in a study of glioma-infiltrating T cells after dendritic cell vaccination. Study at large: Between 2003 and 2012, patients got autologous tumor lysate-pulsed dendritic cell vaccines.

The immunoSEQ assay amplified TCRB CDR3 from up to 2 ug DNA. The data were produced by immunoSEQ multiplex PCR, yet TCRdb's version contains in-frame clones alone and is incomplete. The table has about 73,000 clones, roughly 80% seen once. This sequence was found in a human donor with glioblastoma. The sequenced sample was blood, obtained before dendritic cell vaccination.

CDR3 loop: CAIRDPRDRDYGYTF. The CDR3 nucleotides are TGTGCCATCAGGGACCCTCGGGACAGGGACTATGGCTACACCTTC. This chain uses TRBV10-3 with TRBJ1-2, with 9 nucleotides matching TRBD1. This CDR3 is 15 amino acids long. Germline V gene lookup returns CDR1 ENHRY and CDR2 SYGVKD. Unmatched junction bases numbered 8, after V lost 6 bases and J lost 3 bases.